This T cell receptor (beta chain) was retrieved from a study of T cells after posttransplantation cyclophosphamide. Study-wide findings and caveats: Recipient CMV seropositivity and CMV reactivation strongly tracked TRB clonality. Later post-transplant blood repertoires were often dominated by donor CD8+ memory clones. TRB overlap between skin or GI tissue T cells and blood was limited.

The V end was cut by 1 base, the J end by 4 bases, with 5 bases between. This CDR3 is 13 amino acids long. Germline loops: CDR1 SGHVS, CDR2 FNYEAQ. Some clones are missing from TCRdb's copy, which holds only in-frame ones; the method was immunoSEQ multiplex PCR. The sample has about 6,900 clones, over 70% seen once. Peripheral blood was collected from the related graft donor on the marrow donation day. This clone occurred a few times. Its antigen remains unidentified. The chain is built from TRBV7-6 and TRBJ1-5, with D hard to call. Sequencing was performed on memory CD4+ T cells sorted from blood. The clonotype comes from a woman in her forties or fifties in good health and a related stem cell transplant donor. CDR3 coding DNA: TGTGCCAGCAGCTTAGTGACAAATCAGCCCCAGCATTTT. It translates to CASSLVTNQPQHF.